Listed here is a single TCR beta chain. Antigen: not known. The CDR3 runs to 20 residues. Germline CDR1 and CDR2: MDHEN and SYDVKM. The ends were cut back, 2 bases at V and 0 bases at J, with 20 bases in the middle. The TCRbeta library incorporated unique molecular identifiers. TCRdb re-called the PCR reads through MiXCR, storing one row per CDR3 protein. Among over 100,000 distinct CDR3 sequences, 10% to 13% were seen once, and the ten largest hold roughly a third. The sample is drawn from a study of T-cell reconstitution after alpha-beta-depleted transplantation in children. The study, taken as a whole, reports: Surviving recipient T cells and thymic progenitors accounted for the high day-60 TCRbeta diversity observed in some patients.

The sequencing here drew on PBMCs, taken before TCRalphabeta/CD19-depleted stem cell transplant. The genes are TRBV28 and TRBJ1-6, with D possibly matching TRBD1 (5 bases). This clonotype was obtained from a boy between 2 and 15 years old with acute lymphoblastic leukemia, due to receive a stem cell transplant. DNA for the CDR3: TGTGCCAGCAGTTTAATTGTAGGGAACAGTGGGGGCTCCTATAATTCACCCCTCCACTTT. As protein: CASSLIVGNSGGSYNSPLHF.